The text below deals with one T cell receptor beta chain. What it recognizes is unknown. The V and J ends lost 4 bases and 10 bases respectively, with 8 bases between them. This CDR3 has 11 amino acids. The germline V gene encodes CDR1 DFQATT and CDR2 SNEGSKA (reference sequence). This sample was included in a study of cytomegalovirus exposure and HLA in healthy donors. Study conclusions and caveats: Roughly uniform depth of sequencing across donors was assumed in presence/absence analyses. In an earlier analysis, most TCR beta V segments were productive about 87% or about 30% of the time.

Primers included in the PCR were 60 Vbeta and 13 Jbeta primers. The method was immunoSEQ multiplex PCR; TCRdb's version includes in-frame clones alone and lacks a portion of them. The table has tens of thousands of clones, approximately 83% seen once. V is TRBV20-1 and J is TRBJ1-6; the D is unclear. This TCR was sampled from a man under 40 in good health and CMV-seronegative. The specimen sequenced was PBMCs. The CDR3 region is CSATGGSPLHF. The CDR3 DNA follows: TGCAGTGCTACGGGCGGGTCACCCCTCCACTTT.